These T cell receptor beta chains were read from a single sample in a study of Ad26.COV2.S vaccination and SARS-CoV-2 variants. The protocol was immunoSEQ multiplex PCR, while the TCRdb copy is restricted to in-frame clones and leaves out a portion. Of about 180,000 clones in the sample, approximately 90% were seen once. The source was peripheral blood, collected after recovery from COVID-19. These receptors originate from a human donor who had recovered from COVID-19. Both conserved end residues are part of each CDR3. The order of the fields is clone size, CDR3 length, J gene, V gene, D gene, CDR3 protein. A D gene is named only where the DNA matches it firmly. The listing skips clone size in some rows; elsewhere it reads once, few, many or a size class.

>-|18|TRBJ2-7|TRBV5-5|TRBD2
CASSSPAQGPGGLYEQYF
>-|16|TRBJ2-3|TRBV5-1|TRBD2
CASSPREAGVSGTQYF
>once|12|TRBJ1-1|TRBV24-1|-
CATSDRDTEAFF
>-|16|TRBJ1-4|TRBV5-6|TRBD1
CASSSLPGQGDEKLFF
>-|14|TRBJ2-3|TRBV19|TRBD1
CASSPRGNTDTQYF
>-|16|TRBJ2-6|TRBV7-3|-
CASSLDDNSGANVLTF
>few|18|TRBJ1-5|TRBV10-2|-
CASSGTPTVRTSNQPQHF
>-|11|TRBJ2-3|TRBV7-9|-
CASSGRDTQYF
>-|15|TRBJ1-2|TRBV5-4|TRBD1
CASSQGGTGVYGYTF
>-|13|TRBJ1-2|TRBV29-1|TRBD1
CSVLQGASYGYTF
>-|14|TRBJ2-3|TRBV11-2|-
CASSSDRLTDTQYF
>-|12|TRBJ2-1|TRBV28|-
CASSSYLGEQFF
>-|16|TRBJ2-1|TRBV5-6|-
CASSPTGGLIYNEQFF
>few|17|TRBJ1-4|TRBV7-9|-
CASSTRVSGGEGEKLFF
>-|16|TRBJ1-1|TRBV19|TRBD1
CASSMGDSRINTEAFF
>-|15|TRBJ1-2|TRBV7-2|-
CASSLRASLNYGYTF
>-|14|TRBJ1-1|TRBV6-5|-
CASSYSEGWAEAFF
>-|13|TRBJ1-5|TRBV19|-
CASSERRLGPQHF
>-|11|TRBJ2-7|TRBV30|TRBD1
CAWSRTGEQYF
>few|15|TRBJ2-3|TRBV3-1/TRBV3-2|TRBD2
CASSQQGRGGTDQYF
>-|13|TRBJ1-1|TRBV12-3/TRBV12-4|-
CASSLGGSTEAFF
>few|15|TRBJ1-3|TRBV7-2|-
CASSPYQGSGNTIYF
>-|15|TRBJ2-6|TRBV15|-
CATSKHASGANVLTF
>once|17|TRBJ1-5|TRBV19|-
CASSVLPPLYSNQPQHF
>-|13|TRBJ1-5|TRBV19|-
CASSIDLSGPQHF
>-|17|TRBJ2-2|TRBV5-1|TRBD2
CASSSHPSGRYAGELFF
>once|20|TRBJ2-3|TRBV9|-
CASSVEGIGGGHPSTDTQYF
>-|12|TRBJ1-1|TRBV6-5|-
CASSTPGGQAFF
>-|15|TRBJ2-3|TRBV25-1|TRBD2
CASRVSWGGRDTQYF
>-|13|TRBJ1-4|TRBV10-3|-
CATAAATNEKLFF
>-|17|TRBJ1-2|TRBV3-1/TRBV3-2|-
CASSQGGQGRGNYGYTF
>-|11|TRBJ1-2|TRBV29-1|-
CSVVQLYGYTF
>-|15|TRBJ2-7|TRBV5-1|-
CASSWLAGNSYEQYF
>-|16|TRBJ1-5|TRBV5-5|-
CASSLAEGPSNQPQHF
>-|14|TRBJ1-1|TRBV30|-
CAWCGPFRVTEAFF
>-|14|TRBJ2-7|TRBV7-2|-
CASSFWAGRAEQYF